Below are 21 T cell receptor beta chains sequenced from a single sample in a study of blood T cell repertoires in COVID-19. Assay: immunoSEQ multiplex PCR; the TCRdb copy retains only in-frame clones and omits some. The data show approximately 140,000 clones, approximately 84% seen once. What was sequenced was peripheral blood. These receptors were obtained from a woman over 75 with acute or convalescent COVID-19.

This sequence joins TRBV7-2 and TRBJ2-1; 10 bases map to TRBD2. Germline CDR1 SGHTA, CDR2 FQGNSA. Losses at the gene ends were 8 bases for V and 4 bases for J; bases not matched to a gene: 8. The CDR3 spans 15 residues. The CDR3 sequence is CASGIAGGVYNEQFF. In nucleotides, the CDR3 is TGTGCCAGCGGCATAGCGGGAGGTGTTTACAATGAGCAGTTCTTC.

This clone occurred a few times. CDR3 in DNA: TGTGCCAGCAGCCAGGACAGTGACGAGCAGTACTTC. Translation: CASSQDSDEQYF. The genes are TRBV11-3 and TRBJ2-7; tentative D call: TRBD1 (6 bases). This CDR3 has 12 amino acids. V lost 5 bases and J lost 5, with 10 bases in between. From germline, CDR1 is SGHNT and CDR2 YENEEA.

In this sample, this clone turned up once. The rearrangement links TRBV6-2 or TRBV6-3 to TRBJ2-3, with D tentatively TRBD1 (6 bases). The length of the CDR3 is 18 residues. Per the germline V gene, CDR1 is MNHEY and CDR2 is SVGEGT. V was clipped by 3 bases and J by 3 bases, with 22 bases between them. DNA for the CDR3: TGTGCCAGCAGTTATTATGTCGCGGCTGGGGGCGCGACAGATACGCAGTATTTT. It encodes CASSYYVAAGGATDTQYF.

The V gene is TRBV11-2, the J gene TRBJ2-5; a weak D match, TRBD1 (6 bases). Germline V CDR1 and CDR2: SGHAT, FQNNGV. V lost 3 bases to trimming and J lost 5 bases, with 10 bases between them. The CDR3 has 13 residues. The CDR3 DNA reads as TGTGCCAGCAGCTTTGGTAGGGGGGAGACCCAGTACTTC. Its protein is CASSFGRGETQYF.

This clone was seen just once. Distinct nucleotide sequences in the sample also encode this CDR3. This rearrangement joins TRBV5-1 to TRBJ2-7; 7 nucleotides match TRBD2. The ends lost 0 bases at V and 7 bases at J; junction bases unmatched: 13. CDR1 and CDR2 (germline): SGHRS, YFSETQ. This CDR3 has 16 residues. The CDR3 coding sequence is TGCGCCAGCAGCTTGGGGCTGGGGGGGAACTCGAGGGAGCAGTACTTC. It translates to CASSLGLGGNSREQYF.

This chain links TRBV3-1 (or the pseudogene TRBV3-2) with TRBJ2-7, with TRBD2 matching 11 bases. The CDR3 loop spans 16 amino acids. The J segment lost 5 bases and the V segment lost 0 bases, leaving 6 bases of the junction unmatched. CDR1 LGHDT and CDR2 YNNKEL come from the germline V gene (reference sequence). The chain's CDR3 is CASSQEVLAGGHEQYF. The CDR3 region has the DNA TGTGCCAGCAGCCAAGAGGTTCTAGCGGGGGGTCACGAGCAGTACTTC.

This chain connects TRBV7-2 to TRBJ2-7, with 11 bases fitting TRBD2. Germline CDR1 and CDR2: SGHTA and FQGNSA. Germline trimming cut 7 bases from V and 4 bases from J; bases unmatched to any gene: 9. CDR3 length: 15 residues. The CDR3 sequence is CASTPSTSGTYEQYF. CDR3 bases: TGTGCCAGCACCCCCTCGACTAGCGGGACTTACGAGCAGTACTTC.

The rearrangement joins TRBV10-3 to TRBJ1-6; 9 bases are shared with TRBD1. Germline V gene sequence: CDR1 ENHRY, CDR2 SYGVKD. The junction had 5 bases not matched to a gene; V was cut back by 7 bases and J by 7 bases. CDR3 length: 14 amino acids. The CDR3 reads CAITEGQGNSPLHF. In nucleotides, the CDR3 is TGTGCCATCACCGAAGGACAGGGGAATTCACCCCTCCACTTT.

The V call is TRBV30, the J call TRBJ1-4, with 11 positions matching TRBD1. The CDR3 is 14 residues long. Germline V gene sequence: CDR1 GTSNPN, CDR2 SVGIG (reference sequence). V lost 5 bases, J lost 8 bases, and 7 bases stayed unmatched. In DNA form, the CDR3 reads TGTGCCTGGGAGGGGGACAGGGGGACGGAAAAACTGTTTTTT. It is translated as CAWEGDRGTEKLFF.

This chain uses TRBV19 with TRBJ1-4, with 9 bases lining up with TRBD1. V was pared by 5 bases and J by 8 bases, with 9 bases of the junction left unmatched. Germline assignment: CDR1 LNHDA and CDR2 SQIVND (reference sequence). There are 15 residues in the CDR3. The CDR3 reads CASSVGRTGEEKLFF. Here the CDR3 DNA reads TGTGCCAGTAGTGTCGGTCGGACAGGGGAAGAAAAACTGTTTTTT.

The chain is built from TRBV10-2 and TRBJ2-3; the D is unclear. Trimming removed 4 bases from V and 4 bases from J, with 6 bases in between. CDR3 length: 12 amino acids. Germline V lookup: CDR1 WSHSY, CDR2 SAAADI. CDR3 sequence: CASSATADTQYF. CDR3 bases: TGCGCCAGCAGTGCTACAGCAGATACGCAGTATTTT.

This clone was seen more than once but under ten times. The chain has TRBV10-2 and TRBJ2-7, with D possibly matching TRBD1 (6 bases). The germline gives CDR1 WSHSY, CDR2 SAAADI. The CDR3 loop spans 14 amino acids. Between the trimmed V and J ends, which lost 5 bases and 1 base, there was a span of 12 bases. Written as DNA, the CDR3 is TGCGCCAGCAGTTTGGCAGGGGTTTCCTACGAGCAGTACTTC. Translated: CASSLAGVSYEQYF.

The rearrangement links TRBV6-2 or TRBV6-3 to TRBJ1-1; D perhaps matches TRBD1 (6 bases). Trimming stripped 4 bases from V and 5 bases from J, with 14 bases between. CDR1 MNHEY and CDR2 SVGEGT come from the germline V gene. The length of the CDR3 is 14 residues. The CDR3 loop reads CASSWQGSWTEAFF. The CDR3 nucleotides are TGTGCCAGCAGTTGGCAGGGGTCTTGGACTGAAGCTTTCTTT.

The chain carries TRBV19 and TRBJ1-3; D is possibly TRBD1 (5 bases). This CDR3 spans 15 amino acids. Trimming pared 6 bases from V and 0 bases from J, leaving 12 bases between. CDR1 and CDR2 (germline): LNHDA, SQIVND (reference sequence). CDR3 bases: TGTGCCAGTAGAGCGACAGCGCTCTCTGGAAACACCATATATTTT. It yields the protein CASRATALSGNTIYF. The full variable domain, its missing parts supplied by reference TRBV19 and TRBJ1-3, is DGGITQSPKYLFRKEGQNVTLSCEQNLNHDAMYWYRQDPGQGLRLIYYSQIVNDFQKGDIAEGYSVSREKKESFPLTVTSAQKNPTAFYLCASRATALSGNTIYFGEGSWLTVV.

The CDR3 region is CASSQPGQVYGYTF. For the CDR3, the DNA is TGTGCCAGCAGCCAACCGGGACAGGTCTATGGCTACACCTTC. The rearrangement joins TRBV3-1 (or the pseudogene TRBV3-2) to TRBJ1-2, with TRBD1 matching 8 bases. V lost 2 bases and J lost 4; bases outside the gene matches: 3. CDR3 length: 14 residues. In germline, CDR1 is LGHDT, CDR2 YNNKEL (reference sequence).

This clone was detected only once. The chain uses TRBV19 and TRBJ1-1, with TRBD1 identical over 11 bases. CDR3 size: 16 residues. Germline V gives CDR1 LNHDA, CDR2 SQIVND (reference sequence). Trimming cost V 5 bases and J 1 base; bases outside gene matches: 6. Here the CDR3 DNA reads TGTGCCAGTAGTGCCGGGACAGGGGGTTCGAACACTGAAGCTTTCTTT. This codes for CASSAGTGGSNTEAFF.

This chain joins TRBV13 and TRBJ2-5, with 8 bases that match TRBD2. The CDR3 spans 19 residues. V lost 5 bases and J lost 2; bases outside the gene matches: 19. Germline CDR1 and CDR2: PRHDT and FYEKMQ (reference sequence). The CDR3 is CASSPDGHSGGRRQETQYF. CDR3 nucleotide sequence: TGTGCCAGCAGCCCCGATGGGCATTCGGGGGGGCGAAGACAAGAGACCCAGTACTTC.

The sample holds one count of this clone. CDR3 coding DNA: TGTGCCAGCAGACCACTAGTTTCAGATACGCAGTATTTT. This gives the protein CASRPLVSDTQYF. The gene calls are TRBV2 and TRBJ2-3, with a possible D match to TRBD2 (5 bases). The V end was cut by 6 bases, the J end by 4 bases, with 11 bases between. Germline V lookup: CDR1 SNHLY, CDR2 FYNNEI. This CDR3 comprises 13 residues.

The chain employs TRBV6-5 and TRBJ1-5; D unclear. V was pared by 6 bases and J by 7 bases, with 19 bases between. The germline V gene encodes CDR1 MNHEY and CDR2 SVGAGI. The CDR3 loop spans 15 amino acids. As DNA, the CDR3 is TGTGCCAGCAGCCCGGGGATCGGAAATATCCAGCCCCAGCATTTT. This gives the protein CASSPGIGNIQPQHF.

The chain links TRBV6-6 to TRBJ2-2, with D unresolved. Trimming shortened V by 0 bases and J by 6 bases, and 5 bases separated the two germline ends. This CDR3 is 13 amino acids long. Germline V gene lookup returns CDR1 MNHNY and CDR2 SVGAGI (reference sequence). CDR3 sequence: CASSYSPSGELFF. The CDR3 nucleotides are TGTGCCAGCAGTTACTCCCCGTCCGGGGAGCTGTTTTTT.

The rearrangement joins TRBV2 to TRBJ2-1; 7 bases agree with TRBD1. The V gene's germline CDR1 is SNHLY and CDR2 FYNNEI. Germline trimming cut 6 bases from V and 4 bases from J; bases unmatched to any gene: 6. The CDR3 runs to 14 residues. The CDR3 coding sequence is TGTGCCAGCAGGGGGGACAGCCCATACAATGAGCAGTTCTTC. As protein: CASRGDSPYNEQFF.